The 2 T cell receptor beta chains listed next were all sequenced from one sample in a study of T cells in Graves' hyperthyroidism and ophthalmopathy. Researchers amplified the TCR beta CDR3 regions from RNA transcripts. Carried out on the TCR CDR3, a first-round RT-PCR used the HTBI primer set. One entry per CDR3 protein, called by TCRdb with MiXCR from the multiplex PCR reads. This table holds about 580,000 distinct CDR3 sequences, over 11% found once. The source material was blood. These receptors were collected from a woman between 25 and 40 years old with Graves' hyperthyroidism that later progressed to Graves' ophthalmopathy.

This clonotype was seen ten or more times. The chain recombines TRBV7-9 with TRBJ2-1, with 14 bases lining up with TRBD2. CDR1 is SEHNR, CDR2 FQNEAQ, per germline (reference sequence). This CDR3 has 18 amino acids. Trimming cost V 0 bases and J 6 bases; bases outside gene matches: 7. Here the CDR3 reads CASSLAHPGTSGSNEQFF. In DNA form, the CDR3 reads TGTGCCAGCAGCTTAGCCCACCCCGGGACTAGCGGGAGCAATGAGCAGTTCTTC.

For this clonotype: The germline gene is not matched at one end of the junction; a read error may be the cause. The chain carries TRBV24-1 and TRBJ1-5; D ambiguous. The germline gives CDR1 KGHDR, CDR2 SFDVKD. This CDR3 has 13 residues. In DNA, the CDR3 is TGTGCCACCAGTGATTTTAGCTATCAGCCCCAGCATTTT. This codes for CATSDFSYQPQHF.